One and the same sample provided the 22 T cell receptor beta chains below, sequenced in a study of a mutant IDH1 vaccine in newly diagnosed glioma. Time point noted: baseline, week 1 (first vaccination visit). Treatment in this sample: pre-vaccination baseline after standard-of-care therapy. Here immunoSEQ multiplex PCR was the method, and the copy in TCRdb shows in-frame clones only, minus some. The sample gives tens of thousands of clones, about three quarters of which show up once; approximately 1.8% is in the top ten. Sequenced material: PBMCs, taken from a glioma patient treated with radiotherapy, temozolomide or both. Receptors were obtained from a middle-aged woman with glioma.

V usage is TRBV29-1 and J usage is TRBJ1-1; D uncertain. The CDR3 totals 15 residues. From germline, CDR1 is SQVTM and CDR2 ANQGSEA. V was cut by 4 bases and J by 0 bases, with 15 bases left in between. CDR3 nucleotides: TGCAGCGTTGTCCCTATACAGCTCATGAACACTGAAGCTTTCTTT. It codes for CSVVPIQLMNTEAFF.

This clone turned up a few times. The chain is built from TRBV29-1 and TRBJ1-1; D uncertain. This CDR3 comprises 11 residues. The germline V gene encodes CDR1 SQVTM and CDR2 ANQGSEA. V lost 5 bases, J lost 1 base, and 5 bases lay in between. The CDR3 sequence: CSVKRNTEAFF. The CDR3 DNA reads TGCAGCGTTAAAAGGAACACTGAAGCTTTCTTT.

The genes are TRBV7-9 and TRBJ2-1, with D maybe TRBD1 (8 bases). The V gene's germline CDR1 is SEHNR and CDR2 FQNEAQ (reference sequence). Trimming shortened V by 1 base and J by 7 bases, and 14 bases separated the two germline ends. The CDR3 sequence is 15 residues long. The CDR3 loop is CASSLDRGRENEQFF. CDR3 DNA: TGTGCCAGCAGCTTAGACAGGGGGAGGGAGAATGAGCAGTTCTTC. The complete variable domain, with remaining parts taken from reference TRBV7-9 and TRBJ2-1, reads DTGVSQNPRHKITKRGQNVTFRCDPISEHNRLYWYRQTLGQGPEFLTYFQNEAQLEKSRLLSDRFSAERPKGSFSTLEIQRTEQGDSAMYLCASSLDRGRENEQFFGPGTRLTVL.

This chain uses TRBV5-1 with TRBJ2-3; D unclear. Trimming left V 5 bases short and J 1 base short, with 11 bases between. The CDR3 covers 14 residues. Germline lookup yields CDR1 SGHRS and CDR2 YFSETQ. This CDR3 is CASRIDRGTDTQYF. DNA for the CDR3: TGCGCCAGCAGAATAGACCGTGGCACAGATACGCAGTATTTT.

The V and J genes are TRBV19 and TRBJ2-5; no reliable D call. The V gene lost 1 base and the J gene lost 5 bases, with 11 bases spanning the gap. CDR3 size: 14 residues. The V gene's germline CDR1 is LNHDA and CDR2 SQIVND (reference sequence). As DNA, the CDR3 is TGTGCCAGTAGTATAGGGGTTGAATCGGAGACCCAGTACTTC. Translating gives CASSIGVESETQYF.

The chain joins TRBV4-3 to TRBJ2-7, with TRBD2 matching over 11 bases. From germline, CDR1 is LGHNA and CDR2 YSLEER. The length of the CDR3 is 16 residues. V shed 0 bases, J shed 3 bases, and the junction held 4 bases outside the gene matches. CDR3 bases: TGCGCCAGCAGCCAAGATCAAACTAGCGGGGGCTACGAGCAGTACTTC. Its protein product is CASSQDQTSGGYEQYF.

CDR3 bases: TGCAGCGCCGGCCGTCAAGGGCGGGCTAACTATGGCTACACCTTC. Encoded protein: CSAGRQGRANYGYTF. The chain couples TRBV29-1 to TRBJ1-2, with D unclear. V lost 7 bases and J lost 0, with 18 bases in between. This CDR3 region has 15 residues. The germline V gene has CDR1 SQVTM and CDR2 ANQGSEA.

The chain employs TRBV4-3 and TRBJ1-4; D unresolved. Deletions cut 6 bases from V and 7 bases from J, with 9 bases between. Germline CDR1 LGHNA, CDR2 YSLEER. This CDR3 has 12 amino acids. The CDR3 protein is CASSWAGEKLFF. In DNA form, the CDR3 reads TGCGCCAGCAGTTGGGCCGGTGAAAAACTGTTTTTT.

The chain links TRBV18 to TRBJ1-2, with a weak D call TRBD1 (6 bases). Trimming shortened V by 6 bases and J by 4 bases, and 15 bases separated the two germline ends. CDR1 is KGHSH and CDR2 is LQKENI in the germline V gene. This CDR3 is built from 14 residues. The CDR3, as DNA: TGTGCCAGCTCTTATGGGGACACCTCCTATGGCTACACCTTC. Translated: CASSYGDTSYGYTF.

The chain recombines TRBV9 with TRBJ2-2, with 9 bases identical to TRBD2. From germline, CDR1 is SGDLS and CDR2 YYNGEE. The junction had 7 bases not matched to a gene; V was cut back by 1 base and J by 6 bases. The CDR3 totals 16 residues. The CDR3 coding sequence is TGTGCCAGCAGCGTACAGGGCGGGGGGGCCCCCGGGGAGCTGTTTTTT. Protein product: CASSVQGGGAPGELFF.

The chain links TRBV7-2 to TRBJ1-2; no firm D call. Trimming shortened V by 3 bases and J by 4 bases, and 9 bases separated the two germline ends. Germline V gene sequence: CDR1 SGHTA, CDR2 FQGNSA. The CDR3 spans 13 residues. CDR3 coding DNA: TGTGCCAGCAGCTTGGAGCCTCGCTATGGCTACACCTTC. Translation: CASSLEPRYGYTF.

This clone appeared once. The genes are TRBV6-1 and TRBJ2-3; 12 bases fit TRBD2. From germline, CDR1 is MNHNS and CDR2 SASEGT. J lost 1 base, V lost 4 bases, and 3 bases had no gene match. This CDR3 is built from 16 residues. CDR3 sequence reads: CASSGLAGDRTDTQYF. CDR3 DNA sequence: TGTGCCAGCAGTGGACTAGCGGGGGACCGCACAGATACGCAGTATTTT.

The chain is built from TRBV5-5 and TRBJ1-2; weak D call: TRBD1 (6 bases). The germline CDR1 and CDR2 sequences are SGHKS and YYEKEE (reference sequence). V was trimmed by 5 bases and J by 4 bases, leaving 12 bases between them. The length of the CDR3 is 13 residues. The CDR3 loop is CASSRGGSYGYTF. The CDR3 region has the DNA TGTGCCAGCAGTAGGGGGGGAAGCTATGGCTACACCTTC.

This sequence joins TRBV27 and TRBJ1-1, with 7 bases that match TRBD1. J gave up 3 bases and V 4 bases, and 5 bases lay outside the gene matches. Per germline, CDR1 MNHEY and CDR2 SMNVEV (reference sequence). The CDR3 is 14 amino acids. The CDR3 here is CASSSRTGDTEAFF. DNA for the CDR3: TGTGCCAGCAGTTCCCGGACAGGTGACACTGAAGCTTTCTTT.

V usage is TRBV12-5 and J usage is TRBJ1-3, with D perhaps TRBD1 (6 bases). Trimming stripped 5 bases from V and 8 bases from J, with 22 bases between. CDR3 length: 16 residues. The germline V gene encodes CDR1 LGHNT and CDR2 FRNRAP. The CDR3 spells CASGPPGHLARDTIYF. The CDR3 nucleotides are TGTGCTAGTGGTCCTCCGGGACACCTCGCCCGGGACACCATATATTTT.

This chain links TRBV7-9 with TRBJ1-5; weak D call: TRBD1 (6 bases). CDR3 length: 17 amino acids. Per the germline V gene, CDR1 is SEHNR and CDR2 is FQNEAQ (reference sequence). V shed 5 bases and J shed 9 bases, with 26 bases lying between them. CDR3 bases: TGTGCCAGCAGCCATATGTCCTTACGAACAGGGCTGGGGCCCCAGCATTTT. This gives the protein CASSHMSLRTGLGPQHF.

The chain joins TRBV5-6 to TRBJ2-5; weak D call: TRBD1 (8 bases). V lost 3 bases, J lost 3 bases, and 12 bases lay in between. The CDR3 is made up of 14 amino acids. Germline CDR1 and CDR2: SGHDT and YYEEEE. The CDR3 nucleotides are TGTGCCAGCAGCTGGACAGGGAGGGAAGAGACCCAGTACTTC. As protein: CASSWTGREETQYF.

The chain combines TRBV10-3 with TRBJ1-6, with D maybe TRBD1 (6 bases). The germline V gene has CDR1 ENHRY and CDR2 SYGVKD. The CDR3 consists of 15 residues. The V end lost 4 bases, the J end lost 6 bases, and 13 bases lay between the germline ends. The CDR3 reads CAISAVRTVNSPLHF. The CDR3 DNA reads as TGTGCCATCAGTGCGGTCCGGACAGTTAATTCACCCCTCCACTTT.

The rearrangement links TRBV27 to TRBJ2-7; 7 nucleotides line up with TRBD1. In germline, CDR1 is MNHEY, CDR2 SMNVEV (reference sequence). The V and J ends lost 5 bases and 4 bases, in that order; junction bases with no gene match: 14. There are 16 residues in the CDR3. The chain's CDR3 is CASSQIPPQGRYEQYF. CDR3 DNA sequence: TGTGCCAGCAGTCAAATTCCCCCACAGGGGCGGTACGAGCAGTACTTC.

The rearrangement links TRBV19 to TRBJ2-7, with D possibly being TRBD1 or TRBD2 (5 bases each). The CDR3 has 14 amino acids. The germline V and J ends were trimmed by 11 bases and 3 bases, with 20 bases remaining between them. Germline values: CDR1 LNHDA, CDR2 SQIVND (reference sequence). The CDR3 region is CASQARGRYYEQYF. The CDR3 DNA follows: TGTGCCTCCCAAGCTCGGGGACGGTACTACGAGCAGTACTTC.

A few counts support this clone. The CDR3 here is CASSLRSGRYEQYF. The CDR3 bases are TGCGCCAGCAGCTTGCGGTCAGGGCGCTACGAGCAGTACTTC. This chain links TRBV5-1 with TRBJ2-7; D might be TRBD1 (5 bases). The length of the CDR3 is 14 residues. The germline gives CDR1 SGHRS, CDR2 YFSETQ. Trimming took off 1 base at V and 3 bases at J, with 11 bases between the two ends.

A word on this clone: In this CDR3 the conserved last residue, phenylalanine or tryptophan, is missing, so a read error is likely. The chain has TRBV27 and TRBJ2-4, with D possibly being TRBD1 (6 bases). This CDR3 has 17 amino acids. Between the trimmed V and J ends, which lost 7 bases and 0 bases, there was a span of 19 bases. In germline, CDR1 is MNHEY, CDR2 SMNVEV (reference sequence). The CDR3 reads CASNLPTGNIAKNIQYL. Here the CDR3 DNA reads TGTGCCAGCAATCTACCCACAGGGAATATAGCCAAAAACATTCAGTACCTC.